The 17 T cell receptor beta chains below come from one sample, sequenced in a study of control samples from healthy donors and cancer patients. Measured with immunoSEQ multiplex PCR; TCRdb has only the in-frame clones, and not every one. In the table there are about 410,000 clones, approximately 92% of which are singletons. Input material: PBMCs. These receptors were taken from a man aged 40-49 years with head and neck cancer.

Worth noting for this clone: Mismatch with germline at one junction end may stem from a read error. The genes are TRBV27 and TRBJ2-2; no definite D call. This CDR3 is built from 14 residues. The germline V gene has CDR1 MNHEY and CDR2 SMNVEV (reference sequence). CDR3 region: CASRPASKTGELFF. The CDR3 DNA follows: TGTGCCAGCAGGCCGGCCTCGAAAACCGGGGAGCTGTTTTTT.

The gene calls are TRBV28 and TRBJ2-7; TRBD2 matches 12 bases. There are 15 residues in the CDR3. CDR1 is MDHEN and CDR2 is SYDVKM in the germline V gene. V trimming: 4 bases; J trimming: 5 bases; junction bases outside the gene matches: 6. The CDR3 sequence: CASSSPTSGSNEQYF. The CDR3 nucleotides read TGTGCCAGCAGTTCTCCGACTAGCGGGAGTAACGAGCAGTACTTC.

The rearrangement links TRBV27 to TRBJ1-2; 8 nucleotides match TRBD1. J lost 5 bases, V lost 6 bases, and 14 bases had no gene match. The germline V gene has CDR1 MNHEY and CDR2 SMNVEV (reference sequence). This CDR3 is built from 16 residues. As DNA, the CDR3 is TGTGCCAGCAGCCCATTAGGACAGGGTAAGGGGTATGGCTACACCTTC. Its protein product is CASSPLGQGKGYGYTF.

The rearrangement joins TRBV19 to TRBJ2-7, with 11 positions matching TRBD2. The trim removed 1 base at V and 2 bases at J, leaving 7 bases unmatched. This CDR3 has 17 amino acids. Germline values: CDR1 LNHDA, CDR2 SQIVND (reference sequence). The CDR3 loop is CASSIAPGLAVPYEQYF. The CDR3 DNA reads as TGTGCCAGTAGTATAGCTCCGGGACTAGCGGTTCCCTACGAGCAGTACTTC.

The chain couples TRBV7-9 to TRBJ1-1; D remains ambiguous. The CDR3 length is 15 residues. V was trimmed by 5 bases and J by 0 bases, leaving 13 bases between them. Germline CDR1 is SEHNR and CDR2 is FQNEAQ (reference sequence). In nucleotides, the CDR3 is TGTGCCAGCAGCCATCTGGTCCCCATGAACACTGAAGCTTTCTTT. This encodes CASSHLVPMNTEAFF. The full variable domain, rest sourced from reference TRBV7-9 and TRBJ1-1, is DTGVSQNPRHKITKRGQNVTFRCDPISEHNRLYWYRQTLGQGPEFLTYFQNEAQLEKSRLLSDRFSAERPKGSFSTLEIQRTEQGDSAMYLCASSHLVPMNTEAFFGQGTRLTVV.

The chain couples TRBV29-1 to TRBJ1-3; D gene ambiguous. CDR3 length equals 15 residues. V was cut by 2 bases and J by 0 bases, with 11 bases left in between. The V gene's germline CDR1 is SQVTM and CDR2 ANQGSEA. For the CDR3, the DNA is TGCAGCGTTGAAATAGCGCTTCACTCTGGAAACACCATATATTTT. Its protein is CSVEIALHSGNTIYF.

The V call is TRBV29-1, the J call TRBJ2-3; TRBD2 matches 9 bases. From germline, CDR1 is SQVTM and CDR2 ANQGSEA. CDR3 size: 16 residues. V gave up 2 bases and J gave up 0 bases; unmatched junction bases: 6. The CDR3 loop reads CSVERRTSGSTDTQYF. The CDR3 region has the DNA TGCAGCGTTGAAAGACGTACTAGCGGGAGCACAGATACGCAGTATTTT.

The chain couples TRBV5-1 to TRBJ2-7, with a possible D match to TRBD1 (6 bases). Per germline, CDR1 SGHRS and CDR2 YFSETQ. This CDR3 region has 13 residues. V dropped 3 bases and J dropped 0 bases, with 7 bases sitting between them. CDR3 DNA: TGCGCCAGCAGCTCGGACAGCTCCTACGAGCAGTACTTC. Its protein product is CASSSDSSYEQYF.

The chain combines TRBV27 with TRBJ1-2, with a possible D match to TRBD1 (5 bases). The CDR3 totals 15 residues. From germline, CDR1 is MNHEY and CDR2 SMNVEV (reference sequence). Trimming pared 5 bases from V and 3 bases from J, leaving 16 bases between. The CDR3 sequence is CASSRQGAVDYGYTF. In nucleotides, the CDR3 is TGTGCCAGCAGTCGGCAGGGCGCCGTGGACTATGGCTACACCTTC.

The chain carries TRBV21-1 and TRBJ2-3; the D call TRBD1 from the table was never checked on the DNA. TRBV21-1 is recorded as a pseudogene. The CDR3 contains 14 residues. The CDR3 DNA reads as TGTGCCCCCAAGGTGAGGGGGCCCCCAGATACGCAGTATTTT. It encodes CAPKVRGPPDTQYF.

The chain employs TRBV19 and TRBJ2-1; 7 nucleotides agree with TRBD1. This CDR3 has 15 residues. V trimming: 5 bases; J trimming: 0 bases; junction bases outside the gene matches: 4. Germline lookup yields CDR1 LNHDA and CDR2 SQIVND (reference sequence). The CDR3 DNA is TGTGCCAGTAGTCCCTGGACAGGCTCCTACAATGAGCAGTTCTTC. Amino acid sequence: CASSPWTGSYNEQFF.

The CDR3 sequence is CASSLTVQDSPLHF. In nucleotides, the CDR3 is TGTGCCAGCAGCTTAACCGTACAGGATTCACCCCTCCACTTT. This chain connects TRBV7-9 to TRBJ1-6; possibly TRBD1 for D (5 bases). The CDR3 is 14 amino acids. Germline V gene lookup returns CDR1 SEHNR and CDR2 FQNEAQ (reference sequence). V was trimmed by 2 bases and J by 8 bases, leaving 10 bases between them.

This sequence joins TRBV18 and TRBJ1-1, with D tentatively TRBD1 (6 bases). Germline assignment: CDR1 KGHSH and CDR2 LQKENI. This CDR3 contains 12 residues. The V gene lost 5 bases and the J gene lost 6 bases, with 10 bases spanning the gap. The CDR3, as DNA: TGTGCCAGCTCATGGGGGGCGGCTGAAGCTTTCTTT. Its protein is CASSWGAAEAFF.

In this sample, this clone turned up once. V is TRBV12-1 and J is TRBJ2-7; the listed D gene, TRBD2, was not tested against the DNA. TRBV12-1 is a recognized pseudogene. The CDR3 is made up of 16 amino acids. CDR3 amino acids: CASSSTWTSETYEQYF. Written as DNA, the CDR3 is TGTGCCAGCAGCTCCACCTGGACTAGCGAGACCTACGAGCAGTACTTC.

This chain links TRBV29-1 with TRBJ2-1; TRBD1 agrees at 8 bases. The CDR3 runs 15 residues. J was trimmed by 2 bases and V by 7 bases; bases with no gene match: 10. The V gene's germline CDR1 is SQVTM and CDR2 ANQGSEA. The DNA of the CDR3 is TGCAGCGCCGCGGACAGGGCGCTACCCTACAATGAGCAGTTCTTC. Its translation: CSAADRALPYNEQFF.

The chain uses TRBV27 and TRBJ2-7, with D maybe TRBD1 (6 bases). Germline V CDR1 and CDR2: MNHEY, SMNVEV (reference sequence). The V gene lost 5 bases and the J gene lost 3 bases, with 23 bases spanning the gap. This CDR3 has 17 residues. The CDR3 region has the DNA TGTGCCAGCAGTCCAAGACAGGCCCAGGTGAGCGGCTACGAGCAGTACTTC. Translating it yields CASSPRQAQVSGYEQYF.

The CDR3 nucleotides are TGTGCCAGTAGTATCCGGGGACATCAGAACACTGAAGCTTTCTTT. Amino acid sequence: CASSIRGHQNTEAFF. This sequence joins TRBV19 and TRBJ1-1, with a tentative D call TRBD1 (6 bases). CDR3 length: 15 amino acids. Trimming pared 3 bases from V and 1 base from J, leaving 12 bases between. Germline lookup yields CDR1 LNHDA and CDR2 SQIVND (reference sequence).